This T cell receptor beta chain comes out of a study of identical twins. Overall study findings and caveats: In beta out-of-frame sequences, the excess sharing between twins was weaker. Carriage of fewer insertions was seen in abundant cord blood beta clonotypes, whereas memory repertoires showed none. Potential partial confounding of zero-insertion analyses by invariant MAIT and iNKT cells was noted.

CDR3 length: 16 amino acids. V lost 7 bases to trimming and J lost 4 bases; unmatched junction nucleotides: 14. Germline CDR1 ENHRY, CDR2 SYGVKD. Through template switching, a universal primer site was introduced, and the cDNA contained unique molecular identifiers. TCRdb re-called the 5' RACE reads through MiXCR, storing one row per CDR3 protein. The repertoire consists of hundreds of thousands of distinct CDR3 sequences, with around 15% occurring once and the leading ten covering around 9.5%. As for this clonotype: Its antigen is undetermined.

Source material: memory (CD45RO+) T cells sorted from blood. The receptor's source is a woman between 18 and 30 years old in good health. This chain uses TRBV10-3 with TRBJ2-7; 9 bases align to TRBD1. This CDR3 is CAIKGQGTLGAYEQYF. The CDR3 bases are TGTGCCATCAAGGGACAGGGAACCTTGGGGGCTTACGAGCAGTACTTC.